This paragraph covers one TCR beta chain sequence. The length of the CDR3 is 12 residues. Germline V lookup: CDR1 SNHLY, CDR2 FYNNEI. The V and J ends lost 3 bases and 8 bases respectively, with 10 bases between them. The data derive from a study of blood T cell repertoires in COVID-19. On the study more broadly: In each case, the material was cDNA or gDNA derived from T cells, B-cell-depleted T cells, or PBMCs.

Method: immunoSEQ multiplex PCR; TCRdb's copy keeps in-frame clones and lacks some. This sample carries 170,000 or so clones, just over 85% of them seen once, and the ten largest clones take roughly 9%. Sequencing was performed on PBMCs or T cells enriched from blood (not recorded which). This receptor was identified in a woman aged 18-29 years who had recovered from COVID-19. The chain combines TRBV2 with TRBJ1-2; the D is unclear. The CDR3 is CASSEGLEGYTF. The CDR3, as DNA: TGTGCCAGCAGTGAGGGTCTAGAGGGCTACACCTTC.